The clone carrying this T cell receptor beta chain was detected once. Its antigen is unidentified. This sample was included in a study of OX40 agonist ivuxolimab in advanced cancers. Study at large: A history of anti-PD-1, anti-PD-L1 or anti-CTLA-4 therapy was acceptable, and more than 30% had some. The study's findings and limits: Dosing at 0.1 to 3.0 mg/kg was accompanied by clonal expansion of CD4+ and CD8+ blood T cells by week 6. On average, CD8+ T cells showed a greater number of expanded clones than CD4+.

CDR1 and CDR2 (germline): MDHEN, SYDVKM. V trimming: 5 bases; J trimming: 4 bases; junction bases outside the gene matches: 10. This CDR3 has 16 residues. Some clones are missing from TCRdb's copy, which holds only in-frame ones; the method was immunoSEQ multiplex PCR. The sample records about 78,000 clones, 92% being singletons. The chain employs TRBV28 and TRBJ1-2; TRBD1 aligns across 10 bases. The sequencing used CD4+ or CD8+ T cells sorted from blood, collected in a trial of the OX40 agonist ivuxolimab. The source is an adult with an advanced solid tumor such as melanoma, head and neck, liver or kidney cancer. In DNA, the CDR3 is TGTGCCAGCAGTCCTGGACAGGGGGGAGAGAGCTATGGCTACACCTTC. This sequence encodes CASSPGQGGESYGYTF.